This T cell receptor (beta chain) emerged from a study of beta chain features in type 1 diabetes. Sequenced material consisted of expressed TCRB transcripts (all of the isolated RNA was reverse transcribed). The method was immunoSEQ multiplex PCR; TCRdb's version includes in-frame clones alone and lacks a portion of them. The sample contains about 240,000 clones, 25% to 35% of which appear only once. This clone was seen many times. V shed 5 bases, J shed 6 bases, and the junction held 3 bases outside the gene matches. Germline V gene data show CDR1 as SGHDN and CDR2 as FVKESK. The CDR3 extends over 12 amino acids.

The J gene is TRBJ1-2, the V gene TRBV14; TRBD1 agrees at 7 bases. The TCR originated in a man under 40 in good health. Source material: central memory CD4+ T cells from blood. The CDR3 protein is CASSADRHGYTF. CDR3 coding DNA: TGTGCCAGCAGCGCGGACAGGCATGGCTACACCTTC. The variable domain in full, with the rest retrieved from reference TRBV14 and TRBJ1-2, is EAGVTQFPSHSVIEKGQTVTLRCDPISGHDNLYWYRRVMGKEIKFLLHFVKESKQDESGMPNNRFLAERTGGTYSTLKVQPAELEDSGVYFCASSADRHGYTFGSGTRLTVV.